The 22 T cell receptor beta chains presented below share a single source sample, sequenced in a study of T cell responses to AZD1222 COVID-19 vaccine. Here immunoSEQ multiplex PCR was the method, and the copy in TCRdb shows in-frame clones only, minus some. Seen here are more than 100,000 clones, around 94% observed once, and the top ten hold over 1.5%. Material: peripheral blood, obtained on day 0 of AZD1222 vaccination. The receptors stem from an adult in good health.

The sample holds one count of this clone. The J gene is TRBJ2-1, the V gene TRBV6-5; D is undetermined. Per the germline V gene, CDR1 is MNHEY and CDR2 is SVGAGI. The CDR3 consists of 15 residues. The V end was cut by 0 bases, the J end by 8 bases, with 14 bases between. The CDR3, as DNA: TGTGCCAGCAGTTACTCTGGGCTGGCGGTCGATGAGCAGTTCTTC. Translated, it gives CASSYSGLAVDEQFF.

This rearrangement joins TRBV27 to TRBJ1-6; 10 bases are shared with TRBD1. The J segment lost 2 bases and the V segment lost 2 bases, leaving 6 bases of the junction unmatched. Germline lookup yields CDR1 MNHEY and CDR2 SMNVEV (reference sequence). This CDR3 spans 18 amino acids. CDR3 sequence reads: CASSLGGQGDAYNSPLHF. CDR3 in DNA: TGTGCCAGCAGTTTAGGCGGACAGGGGGACGCCTATAATTCACCCCTCCACTTT.

The gene calls are TRBV11-2 and TRBJ2-1, with 13 bases matching TRBD2. Trimming removed 4 bases from V and 7 bases from J; junction bases left unmatched: 4. Germline V lookup: CDR1 SGHAT, CDR2 FQNNGV. The CDR3 has 15 residues. CDR3 protein: CASSSTSGGANEQFF. CDR3 DNA sequence: TGTGCCAGCAGCTCTACTAGCGGGGGGGCTAATGAGCAGTTCTTC.

The chain links TRBV20-1 to TRBJ1-6; weak D call: TRBD1 (5 bases). This CDR3 contains 14 residues. V lost 3 bases and J 14 bases, leaving 20 bases between the germline ends. Germline loops: CDR1 DFQATT, CDR2 SNEGSKA (reference sequence). CDR3 sequence reads: CSASPTTGATSLHF. CDR3 bases: TGCAGTGCTAGTCCCACCACCGGGGCAACGTCCCTCCACTTT.

This clone appeared once. The chain has TRBV6-5 and TRBJ2-2; TRBD2 matches 13 bases. CDR3 size: 16 residues. With V trimmed by 2 bases and J by 6 bases, 3 bases remained unmatched. Germline V gene lookup returns CDR1 MNHEY and CDR2 SVGAGI. The CDR3: CASSYTSGRASGELFF. In nucleotides, the CDR3 is TGTGCCAGCAGTTACACTAGCGGGAGGGCCTCCGGGGAGCTGTTTTTT.

A word on this clone: At one boundary the junction diverges from the germline segment, which might be a read error. The V gene is TRBV27, the J gene TRBJ1-5; 7 bases are a match to TRBD1. CDR3 length equals 14 residues. Germline values: CDR1 MNHEY, CDR2 SMNVEV (reference sequence). The CDR3 region is CEEGGGGLRQPQHF. The CDR3 DNA reads as TGCGAGGAAGGCGGAGGGGGCTTGAGGCAGCCCCAGCATTTT.

Here the CDR3 reads CASSPRTGGNGNQPQHF. CDR3 sequence (DNA): TGTGCCAGCAGCCCTCGGACAGGGGGGAATGGCAATCAGCCCCAGCATTTT. This sequence joins TRBV7-8 and TRBJ1-5; 10 bases align to TRBD1. The CDR3 loop spans 17 amino acids. Germline V gene sequence: CDR1 SGHVS, CDR2 FQNEAQ. The V segment lost 5 bases and the J segment 2 bases; nucleotides outside the gene matches: 9.

The count of this clone is one. This chain connects TRBV4-1 to TRBJ2-1; TRBD2 aligns across 8 bases. Per the germline V gene, CDR1 is MGHRA and CDR2 is YSYEKL. With V trimmed by 10 bases and J by 4 bases, 9 bases remained unmatched. The CDR3 contains 14 residues. Here the CDR3 DNA reads TGCGCCACCCGGGGGGGGACACCATACAATGAGCAGTTCTTC. Translating gives CATRGGTPYNEQFF.

J is TRBJ1-4 and V is TRBV3-1 (or the pseudogene TRBV3-2); D gene uncertain. The CDR3 length is 14 residues. V lost 1 base and J lost 12, with 15 bases in between. The germline CDR1 and CDR2 sequences are LGHDT and YNNKEL (reference sequence). Here the CDR3 DNA reads TGTGCCAGCAGCCAAGCAAACCCACTCTCGGAACTGTTTTTT. Protein sequence: CASSQANPLSELFF.

This clone has only one observation. The rearrangement joins TRBV28 to TRBJ1-2, with D possibly TRBD1 on 6 matching bases. The CDR3 extends over 15 amino acids. The V end was cut by 4 bases, the J end by 4 bases, with 16 bases between. Germline CDR1 reads MDHEN; CDR2 reads SYDVKM. In DNA, the CDR3 is TGTGCCAGCAGTTCCCAAACAGGGTCCCGCTATGGCTACACCTTC. This gives the protein CASSSQTGSRYGYTF.

This rearrangement joins TRBV19 to TRBJ2-1, with 14 nucleotides matching TRBD2. The CDR3 runs 16 residues. Per the germline V gene, CDR1 is LNHDA and CDR2 is SQIVND (reference sequence). V was pared by 3 bases and J by 4 bases, with 2 bases of the junction left unmatched. This chain's CDR3 is CASSIRLAGGYNEQFF. CDR3 DNA: TGTGCCAGTAGTATCAGACTAGCGGGGGGGTACAATGAGCAGTTCTTC.

The chain joins TRBV6-5 to TRBJ1-5; maybe TRBD1 (6 bases). This CDR3 has 14 amino acids. Germline CDR1 is MNHEY and CDR2 is SVGAGI. The V end was cut by 6 bases, the J end by 2 bases, with 11 bases between. The DNA of the CDR3 is TGTGCCAGCAGCCAGGGGATTGGCAATCAGCCCCAGCATTTT. Protein product: CASSQGIGNQPQHF.

The rearrangement joins TRBV19 to TRBJ1-5; perhaps TRBD1 as D (6 bases). This CDR3 spans 15 amino acids. CDR1 LNHDA and CDR2 SQIVND come from the germline V gene (reference sequence). V was cut by 3 bases and J by 4 bases, with 13 bases left in between. The CDR3 DNA is TGTGCCAGTAGTATTAGGGGGGGTGGGAATCAGCCCCAGCATTTT. Translating gives CASSIRGGGNQPQHF.

The V and J genes are TRBV6-1 and TRBJ1-6; the match to TRBD1 covers 11 bases. This CDR3 comprises 17 residues. The J segment lost 8 bases and the V segment lost 2 bases, leaving 8 bases of the junction unmatched. Per germline, CDR1 MNHNS and CDR2 SASEGT. CDR3 nucleotides: TGTGCCAGCAGTGAAAGGTTCGGGGGACAGGGGGATTCACCCCTCCACTTT. The encoded protein is CASSERFGGQGDSPLHF.

By share, this clone counts as medium-sized. The chain carries TRBV4-3 and TRBJ2-2, with D perhaps matching TRBD1 (6 bases). CDR1 and CDR2 from the germline V gene are LGHNA and YSLEER. The CDR3 has 14 residues. The V end was cut by 0 bases, the J end by 4 bases, with 6 bases between. Here the CDR3 DNA reads TGCGCCAGCAGCCAAGACAGGGGCACCGGGGAGCTGTTTTTT. Protein product: CASSQDRGTGELFF.

The chain has TRBV5-1 and TRBJ2-1, with TRBD2 matching 10 bases. The CDR3 is made up of 14 amino acids. CDR1 and CDR2 (germline): SGHRS, YFSETQ. The V segment lost 9 bases and the J segment 5 bases; nucleotides outside the gene matches: 8. The CDR3 loop reads CATLPGLANNEQFF. In DNA form, the CDR3 reads TGCGCCACCTTACCGGGACTAGCGAACAATGAGCAGTTCTTC.

The rearrangement joins TRBV15 to TRBJ2-3; possible D gene TRBD2, 6 bases. The CDR3 contains 17 residues. Trimming took off 1 base at V and 1 base at J, with 15 bases between the two ends. The germline gives CDR1 LNHNV, CDR2 YYDKDF (reference sequence). The CDR3 DNA follows: TGTGCCACCAGCAGAGGAGAGAATTGGAGGGGCACAGATACGCAGTATTTT. This codes for CATSRGENWRGTDTQYF.

As regards this clone: Sequence at one end of the junction differs from germline and may be a read error. The chain is built from TRBV7-7 and TRBJ2-1, with D possibly called TRBD1 or TRBD2 (5 bases each). Germline V gives CDR1 SSHAT, CDR2 FNYEAQ (reference sequence). The CDR3 is 16 residues long. The CDR3: CASSPRGRSSYNEQFF. The CDR3 DNA reads as TGTGCTAGCAGCCCTCGGGGACGGAGCTCCTACAATGAGCAGTTCTTC.

The chain recombines TRBV18 with TRBJ2-2; D could derive from TRBD1 or TRBD2 (5 bases each). Germline values: CDR1 KGHSH, CDR2 LQKENI. Trimming took 5 bases from V and 5 from J, leaving 9 bases between them. This CDR3 has 13 residues. This chain's CDR3 is CASSGTETGELFF. The CDR3 DNA is TGTGCCAGCTCAGGGACGGAAACCGGGGAGCTGTTTTTT.

This clone was seen just once. V and J are TRBV2 and TRBJ2-1; 7 nucleotides line up with TRBD2. The length of the CDR3 is 12 residues. Germline CDR1 is SNHLY and CDR2 is FYNNEI. The V and J ends lost 7 bases and 6 bases, in that order; junction bases with no gene match: 3. In DNA, the CDR3 is TGTGCCAGCAAGCGGGGTCCCAATGAGCAGTTCTTC. Protein sequence: CASKRGPNEQFF.

V usage is TRBV29-1 and J usage is TRBJ1-2, with D uncertain. The CDR3 covers 12 residues. V lost 1 base and J 7 bases, leaving 10 bases between the germline ends. Germline V gene lookup returns CDR1 SQVTM and CDR2 ANQGSEA. The CDR3 spells CSVEGPRGGYTF. CDR3 in DNA: TGCAGCGTTGAAGGACCCCGAGGTGGCTACACCTTC.

This clone was picked up one time. The chain recombines TRBV5-4 with TRBJ2-2; TRBD2 is a possible D gene (7 bases). Germline loops: CDR1 SGHNT, CDR2 YYREEE (reference sequence). Trimming left V 1 base short and J 7 bases short, with 14 bases between. The CDR3 has 15 residues. In DNA, the CDR3 is TGTGCCAGCAGCTTGAACGGGGGGCAAGACGGGGAGCTGTTTTTT. Protein: CASSLNGGQDGELFF.